This T cell receptor (beta chain) was sequenced during a study of blood T cells in healthy people across ages (dated by TCRdb to 2015 to 2017). About the study as a whole: In model experiments, template switching captured about one uniquely barcoded TCR beta cDNA molecule for every two T cells. To track age-related changes in TCR beta repertoire diversity, the study relied on deep sequencing normalized with unique cDNA molecular identifiers. The donors were divided into four age groups: young (average roughly 15 years), middle-aged (roughly 42), aged (roughly 66) and long-lived (about 84). To avoid experimental bias, donors of different ages were spread randomly across the sequencing lanes. Two additional independent replicas of 1 million unique cDNA reads from the same blood draw were analyzed for two donors (one aged 18 to 29 and one aged 80 or older).

Systemically healthy Caucasian individuals from Russia, some 40 in total and aged about 6 to 100 years, were included as donors. About 9.1 milliliters of peripheral blood were collected from each donor into EDTA-treated Vacutainer tubes. Ficoll-Paque density-gradient centrifugation was used to isolate PBMCs, with at least 7 million per sample. Trizol reagent was used to extract total RNA from the PBMCs, yielding at least 6 micrograms per sample. Naive CD45RAhigh/CD27high T cell percentages were measured by flow cytometry on a PBMC aliquot from every donor. Summary of the overall study and its limitations: Donor CMV infection status was unknown, potentially confounding age-related changes in expanded clonotypes. Since profiling was done on bulk unsorted PBMCs, naive and antigen-experienced compartments could not be conclusively compared. As age increased, observed TCR beta diversity per million T cells dropped in a roughly linear way, and a significant reduction was already evident by age 40. Compared with the aged group, the long-lived group had more naive CD4+ T cells, fewer expanded clones and increased TCR diversity, suggesting age selection. Observed TCR beta diversity correlated strongly with the percentage of naive T cells measured by flow cytometry. Estimates of total diversity based on one million sequenced T cells were regarded as lower bounds and as underestimates.

As encoded in the germline V gene, CDR1 is SGHTA while CDR2 is FQGNSA. The CDR3, from cysteine to phenylalanine, totals 14 residues. The entry retains the CDR3 DNA only, 42 bases that are in frame from base 1. As for this clonotype: Its antigen has not been determined. One junction end does not reproduce the germline sequence, and a read error may be involved.

Libraries were constructed by 5' RACE. The listed sequencing device is Illumina HiSeq 2500. A second PCR of about 6 to 11 cycles was performed with a sample-barcoded 5' primer and a J-beta primer mix. Each TCR beta cDNA molecule received a unique molecular identifier from a template-switch 5' adaptor carrying 12 random nucleotides. Each sample yielded at least 2.5 million CDR3-containing paired-end reads. First-strand cDNA synthesis was performed from all RNA using the Mint cDNA synthesis kit, with priming by a TRBC-specific oligonucleotide. After uracil-DNA glycosylase treatment, a first 18-cycle PCR used universal primers M1SS and BC2_uni_R on all cDNA. As for how the authors treated the data: Each sample was normalized by randomly selecting 1 million high-quality reads, each carrying a distinct molecular identifier. Instead of being binned into consensus sequences, reads that shared molecular identifiers were thrown out. MiTCR, run with a Q25 quality threshold and the strictest error-elimination algorithm, handled CDR3 identification, clonotype clustering and error correction. Lower-bound total TCR beta diversity was estimated with a nonparametric unseen species model using Euler transformation. Using fastp at Q25 and MiXCR, TCRdb reprocessed the public reads and kept productive beta chains. When rows share a CDR3 protein, they turn into one entry using the most common DNA and genes. TCRdb's processing, not the authors' own work, is the source of the V and J calls. This sample has about 640,000 distinct CDR3 sequences in its table, and 35% to 50% of those were observed once. The top ten constitute about 32% of the sample.

Sequencing used blood. The rearranged chain carries TRBV7-2 and TRBJ2-5; no D segment can be confidently identified. This TCR was recovered from a man older than 75 in good health. The DNA sequence reads TGTGCCGGCAGTCCATACCGTGGGGAAGAGACCCAGTACTTC. The resulting protein is CAGSPYRGEETQYF.